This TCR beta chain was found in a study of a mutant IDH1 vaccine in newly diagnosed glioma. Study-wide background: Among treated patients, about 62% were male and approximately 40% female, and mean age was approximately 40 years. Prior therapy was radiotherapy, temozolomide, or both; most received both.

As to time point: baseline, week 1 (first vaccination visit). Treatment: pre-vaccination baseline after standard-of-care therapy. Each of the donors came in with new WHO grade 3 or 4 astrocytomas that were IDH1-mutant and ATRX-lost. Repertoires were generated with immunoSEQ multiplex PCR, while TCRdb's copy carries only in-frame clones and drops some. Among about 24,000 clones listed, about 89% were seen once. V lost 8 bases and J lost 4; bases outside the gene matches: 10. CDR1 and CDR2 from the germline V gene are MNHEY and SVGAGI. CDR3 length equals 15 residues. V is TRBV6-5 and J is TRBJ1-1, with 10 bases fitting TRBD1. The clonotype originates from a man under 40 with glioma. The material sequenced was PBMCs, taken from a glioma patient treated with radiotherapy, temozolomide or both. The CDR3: CASRRQGARGTEAFF. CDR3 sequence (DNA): TGTGCCAGCCGTAGACAGGGGGCGCGGGGCACTGAAGCTTTCTTT.